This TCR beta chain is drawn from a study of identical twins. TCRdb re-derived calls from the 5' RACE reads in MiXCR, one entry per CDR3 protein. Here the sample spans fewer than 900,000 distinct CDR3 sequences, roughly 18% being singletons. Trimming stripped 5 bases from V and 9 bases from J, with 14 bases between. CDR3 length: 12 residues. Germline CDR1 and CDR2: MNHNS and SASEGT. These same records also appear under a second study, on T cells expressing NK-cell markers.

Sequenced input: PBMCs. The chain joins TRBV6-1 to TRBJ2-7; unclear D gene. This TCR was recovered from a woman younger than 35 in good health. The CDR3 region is CASSSGGPAQYF. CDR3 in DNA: TGTGCCAGCAGTTCAGGTGGCCCCGCGCAGTACTTC.